This entry describes one T cell receptor beta chain. Its cognate antigen is unknown. With 0 bases clipped from V and 6 bases from J, the junction kept 11 bases outside the gene matches. Per the germline V gene, CDR1 is MGHRA and CDR2 is YSYEKL. The CDR3 length is 17 residues. Primers included in the PCR were 60 Vbeta and 13 Jbeta primers. Data came from immunoSEQ multiplex PCR; TCRdb stores just in-frame clones and leaves some out. Here the sample table reports roughly 75,000 clones. The sample comes from a study of cytomegalovirus exposure and HLA in healthy donors. Whole-study results and caveats: Under in vitro conditions, three CMV-associated chains were confirmed as specific for CMV antigens. The dataset shows that most TCR sequences were rare, while some public TCRs occurred in many donors. CMV serostatus alone was available as immune exposure information.

The sequenced material came from PBMCs. This clonotype was sampled from a man between 40 and 49 years old in good health and CMV-seronegative. This chain joins TRBV4-1 and TRBJ2-3, with TRBD2 matching 8 bases. The chain's CDR3 is CASSQDGSGGPLDTQYF. CDR3 DNA: TGCGCCAGCAGCCAAGATGGGTCGGGGGGGCCTTTGGATACGCAGTATTTT.